This record concerns one TCR beta chain sequence. The antigen is unknown. Separation by sorting yielded CD4+ and CD8+ T cells from PBMCs. Following RNA extraction, reverse transcription yielded cDNA that acted as the sequencing template. Clones were sequenced by immunoSEQ multiplex PCR, and TCRdb holds only the in-frame ones, with some missing. The sample yields 98,000 or so clones, about 60% seen once. The data were obtained in a study of CD8+ T cells in alopecia areata. Germline CDR1 is SGHVS and CDR2 is FNYEAQ. The CDR3 length is 14 residues. Trimming at V came to 5 bases and at J to 6 bases, leaving 5 bases not matched to a gene. Study-wide results and limits: Clarity of TCR sharing across patients fell short of that in mice, possibly HLA-related.

This TCR came from a human donor with alopecia areata. Sequences were obtained from NKG2D-low CD8+ T cells sorted from blood. This chain joins TRBV7-6 and TRBJ2-7; 12 bases align to TRBD2. CDR3 residues: CASSPTSGSGEQYF. DNA for the CDR3: TGTGCCAGCAGCCCGACTAGCGGGAGCGGCGAGCAGTACTTC. The whole variable domain, filled in from reference TRBV7-6 and TRBJ2-7, reads GAGVSQSPRYKVTKRGQDVALRCDPISGHVSLYWYRQALGQGPEFLTYFNYEAQQDKSGLPNDRFSAERPEGSISTLTIQRTEQRDSAMYRCASSPTSGSGEQYFGPGTRLTVT.